These 5 T cell receptor beta chains share one sample of origin, sequenced in a study of T cells in Graves' hyperthyroidism and ophthalmopathy. The TCR beta CDR3 regions underwent amplification using RNA transcripts as the source. During a first-round RT-PCR of the TCR CDR3, the HTBI primer set was used. TCRdb analysed the multiplex PCR reads with MiXCR anew, one entry per CDR3 protein. Among about 360,000 distinct CDR3 sequences listed, 13% were seen once. Specimen: blood. These receptors were collected from a woman aged 18-35 years with Graves' hyperthyroidism.

The chain carries TRBV4-1 and TRBJ1-4; D is possibly TRBD1 (5 bases). The length of the CDR3 is 18 residues. The germline gives CDR1 MGHRA, CDR2 YSYEKL. Trimming took off 3 bases at V and 1 base at J, with 18 bases between the two ends. CDR3 in amino acids: CASSHLRARYKTNEKLFF. CDR3 in DNA: TGCGCCAGCAGCCACCTCAGGGCTAGGTATAAAACTAATGAAAAACTGTTTTTT.

The J gene is TRBJ2-2, the V gene TRBV12-3 or TRBV12-4, with D unresolved. This CDR3 contains 11 residues. V lost 10 bases, J lost 6 bases, and 9 bases lay in between. The CDR3 region has the DNA TGTGCCATATCAGGCCCCGGGGAGCTGTTTTTT. This codes for CAISGPGELFF.

The CDR3 coding sequence is TGTGCCACCCAGGGACAGGTCGGGCAGTACTTC. It is translated as CATQGQVGQYF. This sequence joins TRBV10-3 and TRBJ2-7, with 8 bases that match TRBD1. The length of the CDR3 is 11 residues. The trim removed 10 bases at V and 9 bases at J, leaving 8 bases unmatched. Germline CDR1 and CDR2: ENHRY and SYGVKD.

CDR3: CASSPFRGSSYNEQFF. Here the CDR3 DNA reads TGTGCCAGTAGTCCCTTCAGGGGGAGCTCCTACAATGAGCAGTTCTTC. The rearrangement uses TRBV19 and TRBJ2-1, with 7 bases matching TRBD1. Germline CDR1 LNHDA, CDR2 SQIVND (reference sequence). There are 16 residues in the CDR3. V was clipped by 5 bases and J by 0 bases; unmatched bases: 7.

This clonotype has a handful of counts. The chain recombines TRBV6-2 or TRBV6-3 with TRBJ1-2; D possibly corresponds to TRBD1 (5 bases). The CDR3 sequence is 14 residues long. The ends were cut back, 7 bases at V and 4 bases at J, with 16 bases in the middle. CDR1 and CDR2 from the germline V gene are MNHEY and SVGEGT. For the CDR3, the DNA is TGTGCCAGCATACCCGAGAGGGGCGGCTATGGCTACACCTTC. Encoded protein: CASIPERGGYGYTF.